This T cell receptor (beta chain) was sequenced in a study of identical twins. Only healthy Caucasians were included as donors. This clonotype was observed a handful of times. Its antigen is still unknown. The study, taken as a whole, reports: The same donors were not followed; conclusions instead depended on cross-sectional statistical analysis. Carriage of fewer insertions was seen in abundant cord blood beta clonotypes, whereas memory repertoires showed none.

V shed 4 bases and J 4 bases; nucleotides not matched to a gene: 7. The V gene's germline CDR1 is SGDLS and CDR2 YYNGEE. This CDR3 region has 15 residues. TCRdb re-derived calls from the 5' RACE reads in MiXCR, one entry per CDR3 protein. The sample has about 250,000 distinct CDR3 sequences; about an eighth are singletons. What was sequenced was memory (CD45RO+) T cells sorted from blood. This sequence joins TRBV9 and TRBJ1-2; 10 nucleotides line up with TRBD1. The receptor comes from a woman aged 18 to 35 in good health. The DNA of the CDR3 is TGTGCCAGCAGCCCCCGACAGGGGGCTATCTATGGCTACACCTTC. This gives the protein CASSPRQGAIYGYTF.